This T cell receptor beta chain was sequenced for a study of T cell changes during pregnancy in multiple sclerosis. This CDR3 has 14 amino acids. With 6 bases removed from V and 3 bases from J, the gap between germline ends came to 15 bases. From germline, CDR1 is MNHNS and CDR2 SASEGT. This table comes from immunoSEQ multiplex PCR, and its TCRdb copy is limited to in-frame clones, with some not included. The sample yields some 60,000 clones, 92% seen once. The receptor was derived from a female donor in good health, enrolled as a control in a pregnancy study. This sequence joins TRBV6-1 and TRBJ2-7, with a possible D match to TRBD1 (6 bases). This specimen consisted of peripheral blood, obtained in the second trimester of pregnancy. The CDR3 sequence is CASRGRDTFYEQYF. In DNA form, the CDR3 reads TGTGCCAGCAGAGGCCGGGACACTTTCTACGAGCAGTACTTC.